Listed here is a single T cell receptor (beta chain). Its antigen remains undetermined. Base qualities are not at hand, and no much larger clone is one base apart. Using the deep immunoSEQ assay, multiplex PCR amplified TCR CDR3 regions from genomic DNA. For each cell subset, the extracted genomic DNA was distributed evenly across all wells of several immunoSEQ 96-well plates, and each plate served as one replicate. For sorted subsets, about 210 ng of genomic DNA, equivalent to 25,000 to 30,000 T cell genomes, went into each replicate PCR. Purified libraries were measured with a Qubit 3.0 fluorometer, size-checked on a Bioanalyzer 2100, and measured again with the KAPA Library Quantification kit. Every immunoSEQ 96-well plate was sequenced on a dedicated single-read 150-cycle Illumina NextSeq 550 flow cell. On the study's bioinformatics: The immunoSEQ output contained only junctional sequences without quality scores, so filtering could not match that applied to full-length reads. To assign V/J genes and CDR3, sequences were annotated using PyIR, a Python wrapper for IgBLAST v1.9, with IMGT germline references. Reads with weak V/J assignments (E-value above 1e-6), missing CDR3, stop codons, out-of-frame junctions, or ambiguous translated residues were removed. A V3J clonotype was defined by an identical inferred V gene, J gene, and CDR3 amino acid sequence. The percentage overlap between two repertoires was calculated by dividing the number of shared unique clonotypes by the size of the smaller repertoire. Three approaches were used to assess repertoire richness: RTK rarefaction, the Chao1 estimator, and Recon v2.1 estimates of unobserved clonotypes. Generation probabilities were computed with OLGA for all TCRbeta clonotypes obtained by the gDNA method from a few donors. TCRdb took this table from immuneACCESS and kept in-frame rearrangements with V and J called. Such tables lack part of the clones; where checked against another copy, unresolved V genes explain under half of the gap, and the rest is unexplained. D and trimming were read from the DNA, whereas the V and J calls and clone size are those reported in that table. This sample lists under 2,500,000 clones; approximately 96% were detected once. Of the sample, around 0.13% falls within the top ten clones.

The data are from a study of shared clonotypes between healthy human individuals (dated by TCRdb to between 2020 and 2021). The study in broad terms: The cohort included a few men and a couple of women between 18 and 49 years of age. Per donor, three plates each were used for CD4 naive and CD4 memory, two for CD8 naive, and one for CD8 memory. Leukapheresis yielded between about 0.9 and 9 billion PBMCs per donor. Different laboratories and diverse techniques were used to prepare libraries and sequence TCR repertoires, to increase sequencing depth and limit assay-specific biases. Blood TCR repertoires of several healthy adults were deeply sequenced to estimate repertoire size and the extent of clonotype sharing between individuals.

On the study overall, not on this receptor specifically: Sampling was restricted to blood, and TCR repertoires in tissue are likely to differ from TCR repertoires in blood. Based on pairwise subsampling, the degree of clonotype sharing among donors was expected to be affected by sequencing depth. Naive subsets generally had larger estimated clonotype richness than memory subsets did. Across a handful of donors, around 5% of naive CD4, approximately 3.5% of naive CD8, around 2.1% of memory CD4, and about 0.4% of memory CD8 clonotypes were shared. The genetic and exposure-history diversity represented was limited by the small number of donors. Compared with non-shared clonotypes, clonotypes shared by all four sorted-subset donors had higher generation probabilities. Rarefaction of sorted-subset datasets indicated incomplete sequencing despite the large sequencing depth.

CDR1 and CDR2, per the germline V gene, are SGHTA and FQGNSA. Trimmed from V: 1 base; trimmed from J: 2 bases; junction bases lacking a gene match: 10. CDR3 length: 19 amino acids, cysteine to phenylalanine. The sequence is cut down to CDR3 DNA, 57 bases in frame from base 1. The donors were healthy, HIV-negative adults with no recently reported acute infections or vaccinations. All donors were Caucasian adults living in Nashville, Tennessee, USA. Magnetic negative selection was used to enrich CD4+ T cells, after which naive cells were positively selected on CD45RA and the negative fraction became the memory subset. Blood was obtained by leukapheresis, after which PBMCs were separated by Ficoll-Histopaque density gradient centrifugation and cryopreserved in liquid nitrogen vapor phase. Analytical flow cytometry was used to check the purity and quantity of every magnetically sorted T cell population. From each sorted fraction, genomic DNA was isolated and quantified by UV absorbance on a Nanodrop 2000c.

The specimen was naive CD4+ T cells sorted from blood. The cell subset or site label here, explained by the study, means: CD45RA+ positively selected. This receptor was taken from a man between 18 and 35 years old in good health. The rearranged segments are TRBV7-2 and TRBJ2-1, and 11 junctional nucleotides match TRBD2. In nucleotides, the sequence is TGTGCCAGCAGCTTAGTGTTAGCGGGGGGGCCTCCGCCCTACAATGAGCAGTTCTTC. This gives the protein CASSLVLAGGPPPYNEQFF.